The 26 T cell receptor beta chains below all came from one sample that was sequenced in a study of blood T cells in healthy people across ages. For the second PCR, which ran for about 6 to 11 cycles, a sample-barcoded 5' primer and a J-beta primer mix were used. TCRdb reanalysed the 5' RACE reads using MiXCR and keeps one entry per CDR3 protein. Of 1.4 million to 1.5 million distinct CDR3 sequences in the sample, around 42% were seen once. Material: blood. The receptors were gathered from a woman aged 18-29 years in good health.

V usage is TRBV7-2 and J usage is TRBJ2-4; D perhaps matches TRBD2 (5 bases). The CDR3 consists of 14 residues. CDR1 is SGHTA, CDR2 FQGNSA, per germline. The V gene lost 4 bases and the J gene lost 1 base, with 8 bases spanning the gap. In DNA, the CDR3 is TGTGCCAGCAGCTCTACTAGGGCCAAAAACATTCAGTACTTC. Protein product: CASSSTRAKNIQYF.

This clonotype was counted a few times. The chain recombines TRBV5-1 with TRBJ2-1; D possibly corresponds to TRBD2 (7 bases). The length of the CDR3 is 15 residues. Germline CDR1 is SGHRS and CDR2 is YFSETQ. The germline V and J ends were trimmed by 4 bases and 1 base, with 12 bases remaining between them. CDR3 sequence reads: CASSGRGESYNEQFF. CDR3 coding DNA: TGCGCCAGCAGCGGGAGGGGGGAGTCCTACAATGAGCAGTTCTTC.

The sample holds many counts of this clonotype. The CDR3 reads CASSKGTAYEQYF. CDR3 nucleotides: TGCGCCAGCAGCAAAGGGACAGCCTACGAGCAGTACTTC. The rearrangement links TRBV10-1 to TRBJ2-7; 7 nucleotides match TRBD1. CDR3 length: 13 residues. The germline gives CDR1 WNHNN, CDR2 SYGVQD (reference sequence). The ends lost 6 bases at V and 2 bases at J; junction bases unmatched: 4.

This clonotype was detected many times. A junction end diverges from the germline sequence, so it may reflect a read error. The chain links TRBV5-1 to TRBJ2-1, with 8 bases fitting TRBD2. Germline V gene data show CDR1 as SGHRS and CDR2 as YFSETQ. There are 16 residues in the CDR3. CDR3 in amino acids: CASSVTSGSSYNEQFF. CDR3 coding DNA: TGTGCCAGCAGTGTAACTAGCGGCAGCTCCTACAATGAGCAGTTCTTC.

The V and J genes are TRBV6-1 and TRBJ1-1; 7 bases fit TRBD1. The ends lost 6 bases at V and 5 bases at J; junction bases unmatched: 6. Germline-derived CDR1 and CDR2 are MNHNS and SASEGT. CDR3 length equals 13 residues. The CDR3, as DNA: TGTGCCAGCAGGGCAGACAGGGAGACTGAAGCTTTCTTT. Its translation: CASRADRETEAFF.

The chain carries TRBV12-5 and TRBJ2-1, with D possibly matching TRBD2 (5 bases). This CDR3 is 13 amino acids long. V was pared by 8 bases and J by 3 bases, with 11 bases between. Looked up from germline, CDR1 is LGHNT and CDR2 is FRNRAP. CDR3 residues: CASTGEIYNEQFF. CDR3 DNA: TGTGCTAGTACCGGGGAGATCTACAATGAGCAGTTCTTC.

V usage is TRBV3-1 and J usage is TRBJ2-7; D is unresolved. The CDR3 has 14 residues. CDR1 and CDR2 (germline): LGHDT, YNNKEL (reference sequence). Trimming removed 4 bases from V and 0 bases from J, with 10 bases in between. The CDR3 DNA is TGTGCCAGCAGCCCAGACACGAGCTCCTACGAGCAGTACTTC. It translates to CASSPDTSSYEQYF.

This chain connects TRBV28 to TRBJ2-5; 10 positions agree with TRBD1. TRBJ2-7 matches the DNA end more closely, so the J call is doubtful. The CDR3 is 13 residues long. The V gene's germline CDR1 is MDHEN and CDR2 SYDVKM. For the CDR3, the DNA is TGTGCCACTAGACAGGGGGCTCCCTACGAGCAGTACTTC. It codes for CATRQGAPYEQYF.

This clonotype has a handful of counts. DNA for the CDR3: TGTGCCAGCAGTTTAGAGTTCCCGGGCTCTGGAAACACCATATATTTT. This sequence encodes CASSLEFPGSGNTIYF. This chain joins TRBV27 and TRBJ1-3; D remains unclear. The CDR3 extends over 16 amino acids. CDR1 is MNHEY and CDR2 is SMNVEV in the germline V gene (reference sequence). The ends were cut back, 2 bases at V and 0 bases at J, with 11 bases in the middle.

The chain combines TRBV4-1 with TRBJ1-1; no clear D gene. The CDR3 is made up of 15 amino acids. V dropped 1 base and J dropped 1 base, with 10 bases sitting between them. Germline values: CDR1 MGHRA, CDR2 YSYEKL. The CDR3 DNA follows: TGCGCCAGCAGCCAAGTCCCAGACTCGAACACTGAAGCTTTCTTT. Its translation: CASSQVPDSNTEAFF.

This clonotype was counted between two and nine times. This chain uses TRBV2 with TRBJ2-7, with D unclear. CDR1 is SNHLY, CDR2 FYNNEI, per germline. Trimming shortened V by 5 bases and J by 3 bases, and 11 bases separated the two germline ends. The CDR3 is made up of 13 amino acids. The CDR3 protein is CASSLRRVYEQYF. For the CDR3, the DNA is TGTGCCAGCAGTCTTAGAAGGGTCTACGAGCAGTACTTC. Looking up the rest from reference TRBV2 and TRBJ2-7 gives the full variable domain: EPEVTQTPSHQVTQMGQEVILRCVPISNHLYFYWYRQILGQKVEFLVSFYNNEISEKSEIFDDQFSVERPDGSNFTLKIRSTKLEDSAMYFCASSLRRVYEQYFGPGTRLTVT.

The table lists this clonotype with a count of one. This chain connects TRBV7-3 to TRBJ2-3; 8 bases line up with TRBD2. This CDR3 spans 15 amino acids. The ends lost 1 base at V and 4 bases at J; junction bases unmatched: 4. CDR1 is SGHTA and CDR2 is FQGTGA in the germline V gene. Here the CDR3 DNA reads TGTGCCAGCAGCTTAATGGCGGGGGGAGCAGATACGCAGTATTTT. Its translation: CASSLMAGGADTQYF.

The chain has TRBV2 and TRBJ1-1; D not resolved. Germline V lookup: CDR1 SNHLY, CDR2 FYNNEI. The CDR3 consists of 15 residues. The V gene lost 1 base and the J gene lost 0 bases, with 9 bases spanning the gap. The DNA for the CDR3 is TGTGCCAGCAGTGAAGTTCCCGGGATGAACACTGAAGCTTTCTTT. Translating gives CASSEVPGMNTEAFF.

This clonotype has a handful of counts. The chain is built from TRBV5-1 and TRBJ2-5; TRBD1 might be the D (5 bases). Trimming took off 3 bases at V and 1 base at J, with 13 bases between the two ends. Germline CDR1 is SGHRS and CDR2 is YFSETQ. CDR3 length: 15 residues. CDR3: CASSSNQGPQETQYF. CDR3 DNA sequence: TGCGCCAGCAGCTCCAATCAGGGTCCCCAAGAGACCCAGTACTTC.

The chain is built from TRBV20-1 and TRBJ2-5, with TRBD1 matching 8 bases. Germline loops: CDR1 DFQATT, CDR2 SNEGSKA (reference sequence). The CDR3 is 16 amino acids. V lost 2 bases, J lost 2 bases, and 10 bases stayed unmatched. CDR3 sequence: CSARKPTGERQETQYF. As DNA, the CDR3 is TGCAGTGCTAGAAAGCCGACAGGGGAGCGACAAGAGACCCAGTACTTC.

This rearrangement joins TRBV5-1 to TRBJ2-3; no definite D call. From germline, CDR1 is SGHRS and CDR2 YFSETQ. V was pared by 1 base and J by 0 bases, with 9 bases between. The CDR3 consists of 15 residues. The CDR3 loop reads CASSLLTRSTDTQYF. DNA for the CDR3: TGCGCCAGCAGCTTGCTTACTCGGAGCACAGATACGCAGTATTTT. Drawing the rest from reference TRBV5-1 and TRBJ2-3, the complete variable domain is KAGVTQTPRYLIKTRGQQVTLSCSPISGHRSVSWYQQTPGQGLQFLFEYFSETQRNKGNFPGRFSGRQFSNSRSEMNVSTLELGDSALYLCASSLLTRSTDTQYFGPGTRLTVL.

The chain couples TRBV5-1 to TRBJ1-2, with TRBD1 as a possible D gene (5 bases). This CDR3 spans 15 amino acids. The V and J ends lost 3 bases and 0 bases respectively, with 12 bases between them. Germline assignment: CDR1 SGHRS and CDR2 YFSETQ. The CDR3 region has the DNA TGCGCCAGCAGCTGGGGACGGATAGCTAACTATGGCTACACCTTC. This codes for CASSWGRIANYGYTF. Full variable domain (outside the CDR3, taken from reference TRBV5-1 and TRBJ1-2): KAGVTQTPRYLIKTRGQQVTLSCSPISGHRSVSWYQQTPGQGLQFLFEYFSETQRNKGNFPGRFSGRQFSNSRSEMNVSTLELGDSALYLCASSWGRIANYGYTFGSGTRLTVV.

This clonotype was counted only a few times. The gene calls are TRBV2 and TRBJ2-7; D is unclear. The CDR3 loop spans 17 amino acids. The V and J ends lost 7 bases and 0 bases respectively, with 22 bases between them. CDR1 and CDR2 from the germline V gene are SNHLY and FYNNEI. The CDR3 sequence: CASINTGRPVSSYEQYF. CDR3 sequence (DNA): TGTGCCAGCATCAACACGGGTCGGCCCGTAAGCTCCTACGAGCAGTACTTC.

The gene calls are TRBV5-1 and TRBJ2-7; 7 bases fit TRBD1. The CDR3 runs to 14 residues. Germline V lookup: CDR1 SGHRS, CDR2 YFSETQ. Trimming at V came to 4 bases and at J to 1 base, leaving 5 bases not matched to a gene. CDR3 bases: TGCGCCAGCAGCGACCGACAGGGATCCTACGAGCAGTACTTC. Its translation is CASSDRQGSYEQYF.

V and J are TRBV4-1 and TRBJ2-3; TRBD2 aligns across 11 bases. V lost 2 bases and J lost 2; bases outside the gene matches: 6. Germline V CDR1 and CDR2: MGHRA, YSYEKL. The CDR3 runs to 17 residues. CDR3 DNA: TGCGCCAGCAGCCAACAAAGTAGCGGGAGGGCCACAGATACGCAGTATTTT. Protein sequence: CASSQQSSGRATDTQYF.

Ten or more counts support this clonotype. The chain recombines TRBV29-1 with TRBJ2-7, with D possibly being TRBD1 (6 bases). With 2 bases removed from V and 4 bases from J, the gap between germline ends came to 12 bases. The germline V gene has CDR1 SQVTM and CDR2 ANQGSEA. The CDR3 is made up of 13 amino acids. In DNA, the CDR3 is TGCAGCGTTGAATACGGGACAATGTACGAGCAGTACTTC. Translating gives CSVEYGTMYEQYF.

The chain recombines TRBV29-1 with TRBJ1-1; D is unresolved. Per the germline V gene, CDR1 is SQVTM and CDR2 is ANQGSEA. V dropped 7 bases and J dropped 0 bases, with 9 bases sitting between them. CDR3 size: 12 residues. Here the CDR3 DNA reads TGCAGCGGAAGGGATATGAACACTGAAGCTTTCTTT. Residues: CSGRDMNTEAFF.

Here the CDR3 DNA reads TGTGCCAGCAGTTTAAATGGCAATCTGGGCAATCAGCCCCAGCATTTT. It specifies CASSLNGNLGNQPQHF. The chain has TRBV12-3 or TRBV12-4 and TRBJ1-5; D remains unclear. This CDR3 is 16 amino acids long. The V gene lost 2 bases and the J gene lost 2 bases, with 13 bases spanning the gap.

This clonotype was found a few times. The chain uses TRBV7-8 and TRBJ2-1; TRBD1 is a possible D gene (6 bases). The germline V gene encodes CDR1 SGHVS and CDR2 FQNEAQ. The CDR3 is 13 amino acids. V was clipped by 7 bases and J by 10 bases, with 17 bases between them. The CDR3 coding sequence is TGTGCCAGCACCCTACTAGTTCAGGGGGAGCAGTTCTTC. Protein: CASTLLVQGEQFF.

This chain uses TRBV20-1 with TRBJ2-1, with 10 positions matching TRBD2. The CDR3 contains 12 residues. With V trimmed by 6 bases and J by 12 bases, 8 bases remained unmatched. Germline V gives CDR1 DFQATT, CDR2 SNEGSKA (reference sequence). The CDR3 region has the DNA TGCAGTGCCGTAGCGGGGGGCCGGGGGCAGTTCTTC. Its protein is CSAVAGGRGQFF.

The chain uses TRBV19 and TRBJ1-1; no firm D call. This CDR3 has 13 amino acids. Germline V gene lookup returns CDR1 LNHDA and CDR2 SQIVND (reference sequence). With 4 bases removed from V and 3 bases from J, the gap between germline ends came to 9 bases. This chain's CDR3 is CASSTGVHTEAFF. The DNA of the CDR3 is TGTGCCAGTAGTACCGGAGTGCACACTGAAGCTTTCTTT.